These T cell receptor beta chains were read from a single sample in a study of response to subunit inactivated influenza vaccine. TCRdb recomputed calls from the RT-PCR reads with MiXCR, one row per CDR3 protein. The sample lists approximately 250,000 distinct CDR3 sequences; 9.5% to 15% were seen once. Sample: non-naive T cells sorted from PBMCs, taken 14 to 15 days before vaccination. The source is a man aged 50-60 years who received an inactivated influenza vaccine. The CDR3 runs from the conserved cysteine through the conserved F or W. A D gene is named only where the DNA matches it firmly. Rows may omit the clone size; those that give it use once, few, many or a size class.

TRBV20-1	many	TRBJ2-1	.	TGCAGTGCCCGGGACCAGCCGAAAGAGTTCTTC	CSARDQPKEFF
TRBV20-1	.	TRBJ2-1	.	TGCAGTGCCAGAGGGAGTCGCTCCTACAATGAGCAGTTCTTC	CSARGSRSYNEQFF
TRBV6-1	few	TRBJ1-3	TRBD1	TGTGCCAGCAGTGGGGACAGCTTCTCTGGAAACACCATATATTTT	CASSGDSFSGNTIYF
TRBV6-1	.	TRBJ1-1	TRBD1	TGTGCCAGCACCGGGACAGGGGGCTCGAACACTGAAGCTTTCTTT	CASTGTGGSNTEAFF
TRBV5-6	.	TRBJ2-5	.	TGTGCCAGCAGCCCCGGGGTGCGGGGCTTTCTCGAGACCCAGTACTTC	CASSPGVRGFLETQYF
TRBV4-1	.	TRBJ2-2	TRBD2	TGCGCCAGCAGCCAAGGTTATGGACTAGCGGGAGGCGGGGAGCTGTTTTTT	CASSQGYGLAGGGELFF
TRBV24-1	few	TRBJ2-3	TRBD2	TGTGCCACCAGCCGGTCTAGCGGGAGCAGAGATACGCAGTATTTT	CATSRSSGSRDTQYF
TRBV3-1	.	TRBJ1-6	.	TGTGCCAGCAGCCAAGGACAGTATTCACCCCTCCACTTT	CASSQGQYSPLHF
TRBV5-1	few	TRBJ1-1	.	TGCGCCAGCAGATACGGGACGGCGAACACTGAAGCTTTCTTT	CASRYGTANTEAFF
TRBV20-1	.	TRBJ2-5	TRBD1	TGCAGTGCACAGCCAGGGGGCGTCTTAGGAACCCAGTACTTC	CSAQPGGVLGTQYF
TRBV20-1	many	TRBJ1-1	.	TGCAGTGCTCGCACCCGGGGGGGGAGGACTGAAGCTTTCTTT	CSARTRGGRTEAFF
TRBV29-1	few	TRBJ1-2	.	TGCAGCGTTGAAGATCTTAGGCCCTATGGCTACACCTTC	CSVEDLRPYGYTF
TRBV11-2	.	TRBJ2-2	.	TGTGCCAGCAGCTCACGAACCCGGGACACCGGGGAGCTGTTTTTT	CASSSRTRDTGELFF
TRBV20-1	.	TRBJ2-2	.	TGCAGTGCTAGTGTGGGGGCCGCCGGGGAGCTGTTTTTT	CSASVGAAGELFF
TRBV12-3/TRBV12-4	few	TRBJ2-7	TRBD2	TGTGCCAGCAGCAAGCCGGGACTAGCGGGAGACGAGCAGTACTTC	CASSKPGLAGDEQYF
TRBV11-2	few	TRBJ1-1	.	TGTGCCAGCAGCTTCCCCACACCCGAAGGGGACACTGAAGCTTTCTTT	CASSFPTPEGDTEAFF
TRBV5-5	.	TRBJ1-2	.	TGTGCCAGCAGCTTGGAGCTGGCTAACTATGGCTACACCTTC	CASSLELANYGYTF
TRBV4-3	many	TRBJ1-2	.	TGCGCCAGCAGCCAAGATAGATCCGGTTATGGCTACACCTTC	CASSQDRSGYGYTF
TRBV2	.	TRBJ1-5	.	TGTGCCAGCACCCCGCAGGGTCAAAATCAGCCCCAGCATTTT	CASTPQGQNQPQHF
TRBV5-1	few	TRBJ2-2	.	TGCGCCAGCAGTATATGGCAGGTGGGGGCGCGAGGCACCGGGGAGCTGTTTTTT	CASSIWQVGARGTGELFF
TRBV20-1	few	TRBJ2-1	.	TGCAGTGCTAGAGGGGTCTCCGGTGATCAGTTCTTC	CSARGVSGDQFF
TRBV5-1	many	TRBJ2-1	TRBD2	TGCGCCAGCAGGCCTGGAAGGACGGGGGCCTCTAGCGGGAGGGGTAGTAATGAGCAGTTCTTC	CASRPGRTGASSGRGSNEQFF
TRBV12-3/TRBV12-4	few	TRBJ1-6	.	TGTGCCAGCAGTTTATGGATGAATGATTCACCCCTCCACTTT	CASSLWMNDSPLHF
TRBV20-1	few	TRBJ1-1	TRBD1	TGCAGTGCTAACAGGGGAATGAACACTGAAGCTTTCTTT	CSANRGMNTEAFF
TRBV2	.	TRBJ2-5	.	TGTGCCAGCAGTACAACTAGCTCCCAAGAGACCCAGTACTTC	CASSTTSSQETQYF
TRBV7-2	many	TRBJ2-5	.	TGTGCCAGCAGTTATACTAGCAGAGAGACCCAGTACTTC	CASSYTSRETQYF